This T cell receptor (beta chain) was identified during a study of STAT5B mutations in CD4+ large granular lymphocyte leukemia. Notes on the study in general: Top patient clones used TRBV06 genes more often: 8/27 versus 2/35 in controls. Main leukemic clonotypes were patient-specific, but more than 20% appeared at low frequency elsewhere.

Study processing details: A productive frequency of 2.59 x 10-5 was the lowest detectable. Method: immunoSEQ multiplex PCR; TCRdb's copy keeps in-frame clones and lacks some. V and J calls and clone size follow that table, whereas D and trimming were derived from the DNA. The table shows roughly 32,000 clones, with less than 90% occurring only once. Trimming shortened V by 5 bases and J by 1 base, and 14 bases separated the two germline ends. The germline V gene has CDR1 MNHNY and CDR2 SVGAGI (reference sequence). The CDR3 loop spans 15 amino acids. About this clone itself: Its antigen is as yet unknown.

This clonotype originated in a human donor in good health. V usage is TRBV6-6 and J usage is TRBJ1-2; D gene uncertain. Sequencing was carried out using CD4+ T cells from blood buffy coats. The CDR3 sequence: CASSPWRGINYGYTF. In nucleotides, the CDR3 is TGTGCCAGCAGTCCCTGGAGAGGGATTAACTATGGCTACACCTTC.